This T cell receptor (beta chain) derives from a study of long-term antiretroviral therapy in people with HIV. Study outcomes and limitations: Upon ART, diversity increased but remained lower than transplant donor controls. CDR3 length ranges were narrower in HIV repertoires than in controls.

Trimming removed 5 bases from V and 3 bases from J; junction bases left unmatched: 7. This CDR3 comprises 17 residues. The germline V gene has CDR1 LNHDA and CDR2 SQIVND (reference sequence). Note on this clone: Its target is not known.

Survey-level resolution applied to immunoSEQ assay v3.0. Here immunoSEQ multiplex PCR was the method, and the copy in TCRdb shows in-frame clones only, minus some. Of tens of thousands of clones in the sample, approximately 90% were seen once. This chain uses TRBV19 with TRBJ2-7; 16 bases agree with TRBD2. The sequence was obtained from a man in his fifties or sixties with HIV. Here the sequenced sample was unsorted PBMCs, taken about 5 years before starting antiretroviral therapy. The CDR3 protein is CASSAGTSGRAVYEQYF. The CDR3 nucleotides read TGTGCCAGTAGTGCCGGGACTAGCGGGAGGGCCGTCTACGAGCAGTACTTC. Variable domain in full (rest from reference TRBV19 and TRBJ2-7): DGGITQSPKYLFRKEGQNVTLSCEQNLNHDAMYWYRQDPGQGLRLIYYSQIVNDFQKGDIAEGYSVSREKKESFPLTVTSAQKNPTAFYLCASSAGTSGRAVYEQYFGPGTRLTVT.